Below, one T cell receptor beta chain is given with its context. The data belong to a study of technical replicates of blood from several donors. Produced via immunoSEQ multiplex PCR; TCRdb's table is partial and in-frame only. This table holds 45,000 to 65,000 clones, roughly 94% found once. Germline-derived CDR1 and CDR2 are SEHNR and FQNEAQ (reference sequence). The V gene lost 1 base and the J gene lost 3 bases, with 13 bases spanning the gap. The CDR3 length is 16 residues. This clonotype was obtained from a human donor in good health. This sequence joins TRBV7-9 and TRBJ1-5; D is unclear. Sequences were obtained from T cells isolated from PBMCs. CDR3 protein: CASSLGSQIHNQPQHF. The CDR3 DNA is TGTGCCAGCAGCTTAGGGTCCCAGATCCACAATCAGCCCCAGCATTTT.